These T cell receptor beta chains were read from a single sample in a study of cytomegalovirus exposure and HLA in healthy donors. Repertoires were generated with immunoSEQ multiplex PCR, while TCRdb's copy carries only in-frame clones and drops some. The sample lists 150,000 to 180,000 clones, about 86% seen once, with roughly 1.9% in the top ten. Sequenced sample: PBMCs. Source of these receptors: a human donor in good health. Both conserved end residues are trimmed from each CDR3.

v_call	j_call	cdr3_aa
TRBV13	TRBJ2-3	ASSSRPGSTDTQY
TRBV5-4	TRBJ1-3	ASSLAGGSGNTIY
TRBV5-1	TRBJ2-2	ASRAQGADTGELF
TRBV9	TRBJ2-7	ASSLDRGRASEQY
TRBV5-8	TRBJ2-3	ASSPDGTGGGTQY
TRBV9	TRBJ2-3	ASSEEAGGGTDTQY
TRBV5-1	TRBJ2-3	ASSLQGREDTQY
TRBV28	TRBJ1-5	ASRQTGQSNQPQH
TRBV14	TRBJ2-1	ASSQDRWTSHNEQF
TRBV7-2	TRBJ1-2	ASSSPSNYGYT